This T cell receptor (beta chain) comes out of a study of CD8+ T cells in alopecia areata. For this clone: Its target is not known.

Study-level findings and limits: Normal scalp showed lower clonality than lesional scalp, especially alopecia totalis/universalis. Possibly as an HLA-related effect, TCR sharing across patients appeared less clear than in mice.

V lost 5 bases and J lost 5, with 9 bases in between. CDR3 length equals 12 residues. The V gene's germline CDR1 is SGHAT and CDR2 FQNNGV. cDNA prepared by RNA extraction and subsequent reverse transcription served as the template for sequencing. TCRdb keeps only in-frame clones here, not all; method: immunoSEQ multiplex PCR. The sample lists 65,000 to 95,000 clones, 51% occurring once. Lesional scalp punch biopsies and peripheral blood were collected from alopecia areata patients. The sequence came from a human donor with alopecia areata. This chain links TRBV11-2 with TRBJ1-1; D ambiguous. Sequencing used NKG2D-high CD8+ T cells sorted from blood. CDR3 bases: TGTGCCAGCAGCCACGGGTGGACTGAAGCTTTCTTT. The encoded protein is CASSHGWTEAFF.